The 23 T cell receptor beta chains below come from one sample, sequenced in a study of response to subunit inactivated influenza vaccine. MiXCR was run by TCRdb on the RT-PCR reads, yielding one entry per CDR3 protein. The sample holds 150,000 to 200,000 distinct CDR3 sequences, about 12% seen once. The same sample was also used in a study of T cells expressing NK-cell markers. That source adds: Researchers built TCR beta cDNA using 5'RACE template switching with UMIs.

This material consisted of CD8+ T cells sorted from PBMCs, taken roughly 12 days after vaccination. These TCRs come from a man aged 45-65 years who received an inactivated influenza vaccine.

Worth noting for this clonotype: One end of the junction does not line up with germline, which may come from a read error. The chain employs TRBV7-9 and TRBJ2-7; no firm D call. The germline V gene has CDR1 SEHNR and CDR2 FQNEAQ (reference sequence). The CDR3 is 13 residues long. The CDR3 protein is CASSPRTSHEQYF. The CDR3 DNA is TGTGCCAGCAGCCCCAGGACCTCCCACGAGCAGTACTTC.

This clonotype appeared a few times. The rearrangement joins TRBV10-2 to TRBJ2-7; TRBD2 matches 8 bases. CDR3 size: 13 residues. The germline V gene encodes CDR1 WSHSY and CDR2 SAAADI. With V trimmed by 6 bases and J by 3 bases, 4 bases remained unmatched. This CDR3 is CASRAGTSYEQYF. The CDR3 region has the DNA TGCGCCAGCAGAGCCGGGACTAGCTACGAGCAGTACTTC.

This clonotype was observed a handful of times. J is TRBJ2-3 and V is TRBV5-1; D is possibly TRBD2 (5 bases). CDR1 SGHRS and CDR2 YFSETQ come from the germline V gene. The CDR3 sequence is 15 residues long. V was pared by 1 base and J by 2 bases, with 11 bases between. CDR3 nucleotide sequence: TGCGCCAGCAGCTTGTTTGAGACTAACACAGATACGCAGTATTTT. Translated: CASSLFETNTDTQYF. Complete variable domain (other parts from reference TRBV5-1 and TRBJ2-3): KAGVTQTPRYLIKTRGQQVTLSCSPISGHRSVSWYQQTPGQGLQFLFEYFSETQRNKGNFPGRFSGRQFSNSRSEMNVSTLELGDSALYLCASSLFETNTDTQYFGPGTRLTVL.

The chain uses TRBV4-1 and TRBJ2-2; D is possibly TRBD1 or TRBD2 (5 bases each). V was pared by 1 base and J by 4 bases, with 13 bases between. Germline V lookup: CDR1 MGHRA, CDR2 YSYEKL. The CDR3 totals 16 residues. The CDR3 DNA reads TGCGCCAGCAGCCAAGGAAGTTGGGACCCCACCGGGGAGCTGTTTTTT. It is translated as CASSQGSWDPTGELFF.

This clonotype was picked up a small number of times. This chain joins TRBV20-1 and TRBJ1-5; D not resolved. Germline V gene lookup returns CDR1 DFQATT and CDR2 SNEGSKA (reference sequence). Trimming took off 3 bases at V and 3 bases at J, with 15 bases between the two ends. The CDR3 loop spans 15 amino acids. The CDR3 loop is CSAREVPVFNQPQHF. CDR3 DNA: TGCAGTGCTAGGGAAGTTCCTGTTTTCAATCAGCCCCAGCATTTT.

The sample holds a few counts of this clonotype. This rearrangement joins TRBV5-1 to TRBJ2-3; D uncertain. V was clipped by 5 bases and J by 0 bases, with 13 bases between them. Germline CDR1 is SGHRS and CDR2 is YFSETQ. This CDR3 is built from 15 residues. The CDR3 sequence: CASSAAGYSTDTQYF. In DNA, the CDR3 is TGCGCCAGCAGTGCTGCCGGTTATAGCACAGATACGCAGTATTTT.

This clonotype has just a few counts. The rearrangement links TRBV24-1 to TRBJ2-3; a weak D match, TRBD2 (5 bases). Deletions cut 4 bases from V and 6 bases from J, with 16 bases between. Per germline, CDR1 KGHDR and CDR2 SFDVKD. The CDR3 totals 15 residues. CDR3 coding DNA: TGTGCCACCAGTGAAGTCGGGAAAGGCGAGGATACGCAGTATTTT. It translates to CATSEVGKGEDTQYF.

The rearrangement links TRBV4-2 to TRBJ2-3; 14 nucleotides line up with TRBD2. The V segment lost 4 bases and the J segment 4 bases; nucleotides outside the gene matches: 7. The CDR3 loop spans 17 amino acids. In germline, CDR1 is LGHNA, CDR2 YNFKEQ. CDR3 sequence reads: CASSRRLAGGPSDTQYF. Written as DNA, the CDR3 is TGTGCCAGCAGCCGGAGACTAGCGGGAGGGCCCTCAGATACGCAGTATTTT.

This clonotype occurred many times. V gene TRBV4-3 combines with J gene TRBJ2-1; no clear D gene. The germline CDR1 and CDR2 sequences are LGHNA and YSLEER. Trimming pared 0 bases from V and 10 bases from J, leaving 10 bases between. The CDR3 is 13 amino acids. CDR3 in DNA: TGCGCCAGCAGCCAAGAAGAGGCTAACGAGCAGTTCTTC. This sequence encodes CASSQEEANEQFF.

This clonotype was detected ten times or more. The chain recombines TRBV10-3 with TRBJ2-3; tentative D call: TRBD2 (7 bases). Trimming removed 5 bases at V and 3 bases at J, with 21 bases between. This CDR3 spans 17 amino acids. Germline assignment: CDR1 ENHRY and CDR2 SYGVKD. CDR3 residues: CAISLTVGGQETDTQYF. The CDR3 coding sequence is TGTGCCATCAGTTTGACAGTCGGGGGGCAAGAAACAGATACGCAGTATTTT.

This chain joins TRBV6-5 and TRBJ2-1; 12 bases agree with TRBD1. In germline, CDR1 is MNHEY, CDR2 SVGAGI. The CDR3 loop spans 18 amino acids. V lost 6 bases, J lost 8 bases, and 17 bases stayed unmatched. Written as DNA, the CDR3 is TGTGCCAGCAGCACCCCGGGACAGGGGGCGCCCGCGGTCTATGAGCAGTTCTTC. It is translated as CASSTPGQGAPAVYEQFF.

This clonotype appeared a few times. The J gene is TRBJ2-7, the V gene TRBV29-1; D gene unclear. Trimming took 2 bases from V and 3 from J, leaving 5 bases between them. CDR1 and CDR2 (germline): SQVTM, ANQGSEA. The CDR3 is 11 residues long. CDR3 nucleotides: TGCAGCGTTGAACAAAACTACGAGCAGTACTTC. Translation: CSVEQNYEQYF.

There are many counts of this clonotype. V usage is TRBV4-1 and J usage is TRBJ1-1, with D unclear. Germline CDR1 and CDR2: MGHRA and YSYEKL. This CDR3 spans 10 amino acids. Trimming left V 8 bases short and J 7 bases short, with 8 bases between. The CDR3 is CASGPFEAFF. CDR3 bases: TGCGCCAGCGGCCCATTTGAAGCTTTCTTT.

The chain combines TRBV7-2 with TRBJ2-1; 8 nucleotides align to TRBD2. Germline V gene sequence: CDR1 SGHTA, CDR2 FQGNSA. V was clipped by 5 bases and J by 4 bases; unmatched bases: 4. This CDR3 has 14 residues. CDR3 amino acids: CASSRLAQYNEQFF. The CDR3 coding sequence is TGTGCCAGCAGCAGACTAGCGCAGTACAATGAGCAGTTCTTC.

The chain combines TRBV25-1 with TRBJ2-2, with 7 bases matching TRBD1. Germline loops: CDR1 MGHDK, CDR2 SYGVNS. J gave up 5 bases and V 2 bases, and 5 bases lay outside the gene matches. The CDR3 length is 15 residues. CDR3 sequence (DNA): TGTGCCAGCAGTGAACCGGGACAGCCTACCGGGGAGCTGTTTTTT. This encodes CASSEPGQPTGELFF.

The chain links TRBV11-1 to TRBJ2-3; the match to TRBD1 covers 9 bases. With 9 bases clipped from V and 5 bases from J, the junction kept 9 bases outside the gene matches. The CDR3 has 14 residues. Germline V CDR1 and CDR2: SGHAT, FQDESV (reference sequence). The CDR3: CASCGTGFVDTQYF. In DNA form, the CDR3 reads TGTGCCAGTTGCGGGACAGGGTTCGTAGATACGCAGTATTTT.

This clonotype has a count of ten or more. The rearrangement joins TRBV7-9 to TRBJ2-1; TRBD1 aligns across 9 bases. CDR3 length: 17 residues. The V segment lost 5 bases and the J segment 3 bases; nucleotides outside the gene matches: 11. CDR1 and CDR2 (germline): SEHNR, FQNEAQ (reference sequence). CDR3 in amino acids: CASSPPSGGQGYNEQFF. The DNA of the CDR3 is TGTGCCAGCAGCCCCCCATCTGGGGGACAGGGCTACAATGAGCAGTTCTTC.

This clonotype was found a few times. The CDR3 sequence: CASSFTGFSGANVLTF. In DNA form, the CDR3 reads TGCGCCAGCAGCTTCACAGGCTTCTCTGGGGCCAACGTCCTGACTTTC. This chain uses TRBV5-1 with TRBJ2-6, with D maybe TRBD1 (5 bases). The CDR3 length is 16 residues. Germline-derived CDR1 and CDR2 are SGHRS and YFSETQ. Trimming removed 2 bases from V and 0 bases from J, with 9 bases in between.

This clonotype came up many times. The rearrangement uses TRBV20-1 and TRBJ2-1; D possibly matches TRBD1 or TRBD2 (5 bases each). Germline V CDR1 and CDR2: DFQATT, SNEGSKA (reference sequence). Trimming pared 2 bases from V and 9 bases from J, leaving 23 bases between. This CDR3 is 16 amino acids long. In DNA form, the CDR3 reads TGCAGTGCTAGACCAACCCCCGGGACCCTCCCACGTGAGCAGTTCTTC. This gives the protein CSARPTPGTLPREQFF.

This clonotype was detected many times. The J gene is TRBJ1-5, the V gene TRBV2; the D gene is possibly TRBD1 (5 bases). Germline CDR1 is SNHLY and CDR2 is FYNNEI. This CDR3 has 15 residues. V dropped 6 bases and J dropped 0 bases, with 12 bases sitting between them. CDR3 sequence (DNA): TGTGCCAGCAGACGGGGGGGGATTAGCAATCAGCCCCAGCATTTT. This gives the protein CASRRGGISNQPQHF.

This clonotype has more than one count but fewer than ten. J is TRBJ2-3 and V is TRBV12-3 or TRBV12-4; no clear D gene. Deletions cut 3 bases from V and 6 bases from J, with 13 bases between. The CDR3 is made up of 14 amino acids. The CDR3 nucleotides read TGTGCCAGCAGTTTCCCCCTCGACCACGATACGCAGTATTTT. Amino acid sequence: CASSFPLDHDTQYF.

The gene calls are TRBV6-2 or TRBV6-3 and TRBJ2-7, with unresolved D. The V and J ends lost 2 bases and 5 bases respectively, with 7 bases between them. Germline V gene sequence: CDR1 MNHEY, CDR2 SVGEGT. The CDR3 totals 12 residues. Here the CDR3 DNA reads TGTGCCAGCAGTTACAAGATCAACGAGCAGTACTTC. This gives the protein CASSYKINEQYF.

The chain combines TRBV28 with TRBJ2-1, with D perhaps TRBD2 (5 bases). V shed 7 bases and J shed 0 bases, with 7 bases lying between them. The CDR3 contains 13 residues. Germline CDR1 and CDR2: MDHEN and SYDVKM. The CDR3 loop is CASNGNSYNEQFF. CDR3 bases: TGTGCCAGCAACGGGAACTCCTACAATGAGCAGTTCTTC.